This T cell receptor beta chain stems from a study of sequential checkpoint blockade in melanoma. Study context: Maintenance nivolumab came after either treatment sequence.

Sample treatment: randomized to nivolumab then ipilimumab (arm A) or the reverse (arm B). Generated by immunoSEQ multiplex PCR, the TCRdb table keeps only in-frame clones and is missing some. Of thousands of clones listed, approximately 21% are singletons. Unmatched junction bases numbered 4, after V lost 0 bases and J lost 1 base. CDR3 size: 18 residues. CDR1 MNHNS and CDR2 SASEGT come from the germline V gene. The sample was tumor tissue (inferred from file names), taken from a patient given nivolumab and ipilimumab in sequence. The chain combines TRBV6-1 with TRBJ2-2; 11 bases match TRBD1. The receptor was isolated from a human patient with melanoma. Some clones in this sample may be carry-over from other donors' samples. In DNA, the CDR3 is TGTGCCAGCAGTGAAGCGACGGGGACAGGGGGGAACACCGGGGAGCTGTTTTTT. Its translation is CASSEATGTGGNTGELFF.